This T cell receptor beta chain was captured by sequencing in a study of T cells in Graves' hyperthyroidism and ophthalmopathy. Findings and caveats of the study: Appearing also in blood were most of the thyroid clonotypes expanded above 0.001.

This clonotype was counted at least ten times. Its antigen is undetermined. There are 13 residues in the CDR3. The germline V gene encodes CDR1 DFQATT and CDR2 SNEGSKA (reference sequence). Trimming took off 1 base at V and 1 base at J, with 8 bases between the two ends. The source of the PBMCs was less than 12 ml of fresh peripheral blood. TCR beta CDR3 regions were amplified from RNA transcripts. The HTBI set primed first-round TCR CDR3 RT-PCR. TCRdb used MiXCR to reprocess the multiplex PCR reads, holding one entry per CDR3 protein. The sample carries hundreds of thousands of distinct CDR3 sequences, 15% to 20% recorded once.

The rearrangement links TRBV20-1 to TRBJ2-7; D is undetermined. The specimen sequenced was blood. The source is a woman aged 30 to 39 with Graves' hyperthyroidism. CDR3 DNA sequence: TGCAGTGCTAGAGGTGGCGTATCCTACGAGCAGTACTTC. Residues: CSARGGVSYEQYF.